One TCR beta chain is described in this entry. No antigen is known for it. 13 Jbeta primers and 60 Vbeta primers were used for the PCR. TCRdb's table, derived via immunoSEQ multiplex PCR, lists solely in-frame clones and lacks some. The sample holds roughly 120,000 clones, about 81% seen once. This sample is drawn from a study of cytomegalovirus exposure and HLA in healthy donors. On the study more broadly: Some 85 million unique TCRs from HLA-typed donors were held in an early data release. Assignment to the Caucasian-associated ancestry cluster applied to more than 75% of the approximately 360 genotyped donors. Study-level findings and limits: Investigators reported fewer than 200 TCR beta chains as tied to cytomegalovirus. In a later analysis, specific HLA alleles were associated with approximately 16,000 TCR beta sequences at a 0.05 false discovery rate.

Germline CDR1 is SSHAT and CDR2 is FNYEAQ (reference sequence). The J segment lost 1 base and the V segment lost 1 base, leaving 3 bases of the junction unmatched. This CDR3 spans 15 amino acids. The rearrangement uses TRBV7-7 and TRBJ1-1, with 7 bases matching TRBD1. The sequencing sample was made of PBMCs. The sequence came from a man aged 35 to 55 in good health and CMV-seronegative. CDR3 bases: TGTGCCAGCAGCTTAGAGGGGGCCCGGAACACTGAAGCTTTCTTT. Translated, it gives CASSLEGARNTEAFF.